These 5 T cell receptor beta chains share one sample of origin, sequenced in a study of cytomegalovirus exposure and HLA in healthy donors. PCR used 60 Vbeta primers and 13 Jbeta primers. Using immunoSEQ multiplex PCR, the repertoire was profiled, and TCRdb retains in-frame clones only, with some absent. Counted here are some 98,000 clones, over 8% occurring once; the ten biggest clones make up about 5%. The sample comprised PBMCs. These TCRs come from a man in his fifties or sixties in good health and CMV-seropositive.

This chain uses TRBV7-2 with TRBJ2-1; 13 bases line up with TRBD2. The V segment lost 0 bases and the J segment 1 base; nucleotides outside the gene matches: 9. There are 20 residues in the CDR3. Germline CDR1 reads SGHTA; CDR2 reads FQGNSA. The CDR3 is CASSLASRTSGRRSYNEQFF. The CDR3 DNA sequence: TGTGCCAGCAGCTTAGCATCCAGGACTAGCGGGAGACGGTCCTACAATGAGCAGTTCTTC.

This clone came up a few times. V gene TRBV4-1 combines with J gene TRBJ1-5; TRBD1 is a possible D gene (5 bases). V lost 0 bases to trimming and J lost 7 bases, with 19 bases between them. The CDR3 runs to 17 residues. Per germline, CDR1 MGHRA and CDR2 YSYEKL. The CDR3 region has the DNA TGCGCCAGCAGCCAAGAAGCCCCCCAGGGTCGTTACCAGCCCCAGCATTTT. Its protein is CASSQEAPQGRYQPQHF.

This clone was counted only a few times. The V call is TRBV25-1, the J call TRBJ2-7; tentatively, D is TRBD2 (7 bases). The ends were cut back, 5 bases at V and 5 bases at J, with 16 bases in the middle. CDR1 and CDR2 (germline): MGHDK, SYGVNS. This CDR3 region has 14 residues. This chain's CDR3 is CASSPRGGIHEQYF. The CDR3 DNA sequence: TGTGCCAGCAGTCCAAGGGGGGGAATCCACGAGCAGTACTTC.

V usage is TRBV5-1 and J usage is TRBJ2-1; tentative D call: TRBD2 (7 bases). Germline V gene lookup returns CDR1 SGHRS and CDR2 YFSETQ. The V gene lost 0 bases and the J gene lost 0 bases, with 10 bases spanning the gap. This CDR3 has 16 residues. The CDR3 DNA follows: TGCGCCAGCAGCTTGGCCGGGGGGCTCTCCTACAATGAGCAGTTCTTC. This codes for CASSLAGGLSYNEQFF. The complete variable domain, with remaining parts taken from reference TRBV5-1 and TRBJ2-1, reads KAGVTQTPRYLIKTRGQQVTLSCSPISGHRSVSWYQQTPGQGLQFLFEYFSETQRNKGNFPGRFSGRQFSNSRSEMNVSTLELGDSALYLCASSLAGGLSYNEQFFGPGTRLTVL.

V usage is TRBV28 and J usage is TRBJ1-2; D remains ambiguous. CDR3 size: 15 residues. Trimming stripped 5 bases from V and 4 bases from J, with 17 bases between. The V gene's germline CDR1 is MDHEN and CDR2 SYDVKM. Here the CDR3 DNA reads TGTGCCAGCAGTCGCATATACCAAAACTCCTATGGCTACACCTTC. Amino acids: CASSRIYQNSYGYTF.